The sequence of this T cell receptor beta chain was determined in a study of blood T cells in healthy people across ages. Points from the study as a whole: Naive CD4+ cells and diversity were both higher in long-lived donors than in aged donors.

On this clonotype itself: The antigen is not known. Germline is not matched at one junction end, which may reflect a read error.

Peripheral blood from each donor was collected in a volume of 9.5 to 10 milliliters. Extraction of total RNA produced a minimum of 5 micrograms from each sample. The CDR3 totals 14 residues. Germline CDR1 DFQATT, CDR2 SNEGSKA (reference sequence). For the second PCR, which ran for roughly 6 to 11 cycles, a sample-barcoded 5' primer and a J-beta primer mix were used. From each sample, at least 3 million paired-end reads containing CDR3 were obtained. TCRdb analysed the 5' RACE reads with MiXCR anew, one entry per CDR3 protein. There are 1.8 million or so distinct CDR3 sequences in the sample; around 40% occur only once, and 20% to 25% lies in the top ten.

The chain is built from TRBV20-1 and TRBJ2-4; 10 positions match TRBD1. The DNA end favors TRBJ2-5, so the J call may be wrong. Sequenced sample: blood. This TCR derives from a human donor in good health. The CDR3 sequence is CSARGDRGMETQYF. For the CDR3, the DNA is TGCAGTGCCAGAGGGGACAGGGGCATGGAGACCCAGTACTTC.